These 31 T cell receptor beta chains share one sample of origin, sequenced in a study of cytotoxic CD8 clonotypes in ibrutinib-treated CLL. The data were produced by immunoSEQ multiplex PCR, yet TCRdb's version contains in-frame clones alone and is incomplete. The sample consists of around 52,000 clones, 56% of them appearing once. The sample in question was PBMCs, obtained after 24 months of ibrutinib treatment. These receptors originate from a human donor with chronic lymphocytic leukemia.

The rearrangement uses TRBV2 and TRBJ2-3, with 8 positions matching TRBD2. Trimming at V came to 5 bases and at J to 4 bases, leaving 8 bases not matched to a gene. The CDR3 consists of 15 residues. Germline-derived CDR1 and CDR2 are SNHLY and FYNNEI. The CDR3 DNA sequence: TGTGCCAGCAGTCCAAGCGGGAGAATTGCAGATACGCAGTATTTT. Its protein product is CASSPSGRIADTQYF.

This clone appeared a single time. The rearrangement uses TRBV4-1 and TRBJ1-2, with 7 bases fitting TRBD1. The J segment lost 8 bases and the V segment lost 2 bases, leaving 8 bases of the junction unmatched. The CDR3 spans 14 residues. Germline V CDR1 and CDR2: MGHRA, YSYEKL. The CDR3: CASSQRRRGEGYTF. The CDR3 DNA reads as TGCGCCAGCAGCCAACGACGCAGGGGGGAAGGCTACACCTTC.

This chain's CDR3 is CASSIFLRRVGDYEQYV. For the CDR3, the DNA is TGTGCCAGTAGTATATTTCTTCGCAGGGTAGGGGACTACGAGCAGTACGTC. This chain joins TRBV19 and TRBJ2-7; TRBD1 is a possible D gene (5 bases). This CDR3 has 17 amino acids. V was shortened by 2 bases and J by 3 bases, with 20 bases between the two germline ends. Germline V gives CDR1 LNHDA, CDR2 SQIVND (reference sequence).

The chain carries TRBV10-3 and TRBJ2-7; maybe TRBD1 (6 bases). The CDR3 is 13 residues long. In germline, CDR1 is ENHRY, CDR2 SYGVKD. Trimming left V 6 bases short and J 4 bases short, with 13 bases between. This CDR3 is CAIRPGHSYEQYF. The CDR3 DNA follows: TGTGCCATCAGGCCGGGACACTCTTACGAGCAGTACTTC.

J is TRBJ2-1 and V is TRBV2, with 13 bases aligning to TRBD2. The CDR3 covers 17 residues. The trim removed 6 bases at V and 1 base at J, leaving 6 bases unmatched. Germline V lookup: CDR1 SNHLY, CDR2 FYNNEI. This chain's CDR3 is CASRVGLAGSSYNEQFF. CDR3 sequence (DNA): TGTGCCAGCAGGGTGGGACTAGCGGGGAGTTCCTACAATGAGCAGTTCTTC.

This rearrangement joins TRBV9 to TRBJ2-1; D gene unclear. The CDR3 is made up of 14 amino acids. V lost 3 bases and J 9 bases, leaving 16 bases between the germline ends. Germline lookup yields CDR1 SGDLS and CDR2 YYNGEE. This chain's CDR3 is CASSGLGSRVEQFF. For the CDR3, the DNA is TGTGCCAGCAGCGGTCTTGGCAGTCGAGTTGAGCAGTTCTTC.

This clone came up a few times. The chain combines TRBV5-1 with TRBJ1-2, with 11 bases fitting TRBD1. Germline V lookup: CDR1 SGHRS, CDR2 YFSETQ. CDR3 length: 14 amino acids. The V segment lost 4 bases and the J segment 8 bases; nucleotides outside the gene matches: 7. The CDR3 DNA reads TGCGCCAGCAGCATGGGACAGGGGGTATCAGGCTACACCTTC. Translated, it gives CASSMGQGVSGYTF.

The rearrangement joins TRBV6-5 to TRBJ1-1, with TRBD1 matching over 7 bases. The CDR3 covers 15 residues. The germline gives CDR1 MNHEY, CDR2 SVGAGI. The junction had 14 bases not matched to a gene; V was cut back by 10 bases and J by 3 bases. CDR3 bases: TGTGCCACTGGAGGGGAGGGGGCTGGGTACACTGAAGCTTTCTTT. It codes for CATGGEGAGYTEAFF.

The CDR3 is CASTARWRGGTGELFF. DNA for the CDR3: TGTGCCAGCACCGCTAGGTGGCGGGGGGGCACCGGGGAGCTGTTTTTT. The J gene is TRBJ2-2, the V gene TRBV5-6; 9 nucleotides align to TRBD2. This CDR3 spans 16 amino acids. V was pared by 6 bases and J by 4 bases, with 10 bases of the junction left unmatched. The germline V gene encodes CDR1 SGHDT and CDR2 YYEEEE.

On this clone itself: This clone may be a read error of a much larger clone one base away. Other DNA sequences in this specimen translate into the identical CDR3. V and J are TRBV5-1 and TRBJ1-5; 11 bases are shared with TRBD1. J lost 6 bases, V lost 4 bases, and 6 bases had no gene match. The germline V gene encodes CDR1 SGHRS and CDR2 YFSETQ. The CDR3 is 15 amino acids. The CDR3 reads CASSTGTGGRQPQHF. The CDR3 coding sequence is TGCGCCAGCAGCACGGGGACAGGGGGGCGTCAGCCCCAGCATTTT.

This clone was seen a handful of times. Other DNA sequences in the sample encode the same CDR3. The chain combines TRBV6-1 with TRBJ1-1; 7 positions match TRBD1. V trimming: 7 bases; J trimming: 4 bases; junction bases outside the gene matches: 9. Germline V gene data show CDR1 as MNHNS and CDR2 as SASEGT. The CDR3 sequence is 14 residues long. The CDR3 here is CASIRGGGRTEAFF. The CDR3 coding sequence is TGTGCCAGCATCCGAGGGGGCGGCCGCACTGAAGCTTTCTTT.

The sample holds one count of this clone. For the CDR3, the DNA is TGTGCCTGGACCGTGGGTAGCGGGAGAAAGAGGGGGGAGACCCAGTACTTC. This sequence encodes CAWTVGSGRKRGETQYF. The rearrangement links TRBV30 to TRBJ2-5; TRBD2 aligns across 9 bases. There are 17 residues in the CDR3. Looked up from germline, CDR1 is GTSNPN and CDR2 is SVGIG (reference sequence). The V gene end was trimmed by 4 bases and the J gene end by 5 bases; junction bases not matched to a gene: 17.

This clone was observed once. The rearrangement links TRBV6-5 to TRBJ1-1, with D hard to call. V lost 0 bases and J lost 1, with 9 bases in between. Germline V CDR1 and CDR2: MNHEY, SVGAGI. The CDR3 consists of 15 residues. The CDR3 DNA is TGTGCCAGCAGTTACTCAGGGTTCGGGAACACTGAAGCTTTCTTT. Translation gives CASSYSGFGNTEAFF.

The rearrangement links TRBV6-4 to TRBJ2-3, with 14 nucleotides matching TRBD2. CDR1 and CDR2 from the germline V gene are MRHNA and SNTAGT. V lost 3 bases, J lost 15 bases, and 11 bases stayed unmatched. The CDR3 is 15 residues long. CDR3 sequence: CASSEDGTGTSGRYF. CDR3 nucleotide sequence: TGTGCCAGCAGTGAGGACGGGACAGGGACTAGCGGGAGATATTTT.

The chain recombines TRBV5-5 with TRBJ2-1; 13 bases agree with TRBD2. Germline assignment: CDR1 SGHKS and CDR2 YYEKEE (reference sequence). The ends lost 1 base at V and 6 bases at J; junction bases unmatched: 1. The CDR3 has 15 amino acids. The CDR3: CASSLTSGRANEQFF. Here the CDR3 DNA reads TGTGCCAGCAGCTTGACTAGCGGGAGGGCCAATGAGCAGTTCTTC.

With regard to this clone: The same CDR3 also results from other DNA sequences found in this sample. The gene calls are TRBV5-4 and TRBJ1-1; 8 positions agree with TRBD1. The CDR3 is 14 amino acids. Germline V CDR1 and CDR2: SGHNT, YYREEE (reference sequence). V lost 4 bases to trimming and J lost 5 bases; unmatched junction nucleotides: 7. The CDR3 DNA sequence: TGTGCCAGCAGCCCCGGACAGGGCCGTACTGAAGCTTTCTTT. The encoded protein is CASSPGQGRTEAFF.

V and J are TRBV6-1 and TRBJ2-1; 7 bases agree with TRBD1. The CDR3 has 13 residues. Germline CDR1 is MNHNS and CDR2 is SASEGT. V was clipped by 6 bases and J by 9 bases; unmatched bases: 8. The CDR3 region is CASRADRVGEQFF. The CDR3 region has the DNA TGTGCCAGCAGAGCCGACAGGGTCGGTGAGCAGTTCTTC.

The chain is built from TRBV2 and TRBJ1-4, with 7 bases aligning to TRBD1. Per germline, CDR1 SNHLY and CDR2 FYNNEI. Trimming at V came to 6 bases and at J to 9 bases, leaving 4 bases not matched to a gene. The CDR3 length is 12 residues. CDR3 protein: CASRGDRKKLFF. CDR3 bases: TGTGCCAGCAGGGGGGACAGAAAAAAACTGTTTTTT.

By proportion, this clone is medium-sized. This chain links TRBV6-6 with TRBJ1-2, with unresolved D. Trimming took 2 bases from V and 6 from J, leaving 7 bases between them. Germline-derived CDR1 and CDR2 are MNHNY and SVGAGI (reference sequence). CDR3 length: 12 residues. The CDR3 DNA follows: TGTGCCAGCAGTTACGCCGGGAATGGCTACACCTTC. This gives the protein CASSYAGNGYTF.

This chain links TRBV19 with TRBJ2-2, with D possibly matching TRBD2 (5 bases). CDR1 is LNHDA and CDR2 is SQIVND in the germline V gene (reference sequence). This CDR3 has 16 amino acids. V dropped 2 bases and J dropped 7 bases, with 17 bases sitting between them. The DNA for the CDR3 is TGTGCCAGTAGTATAACCCATCGAGGGTTCGGCGGGGAGCTGTTTTTT. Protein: CASSITHRGFGGELFF.

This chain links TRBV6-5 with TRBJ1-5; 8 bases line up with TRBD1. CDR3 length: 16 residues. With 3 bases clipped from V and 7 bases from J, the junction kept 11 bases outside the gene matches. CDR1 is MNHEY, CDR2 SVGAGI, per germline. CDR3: CASSYRGQERGQPQHF. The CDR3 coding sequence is TGTGCCAGCAGTTATCGGGGACAGGAGAGGGGGCAGCCCCAGCATTTT.

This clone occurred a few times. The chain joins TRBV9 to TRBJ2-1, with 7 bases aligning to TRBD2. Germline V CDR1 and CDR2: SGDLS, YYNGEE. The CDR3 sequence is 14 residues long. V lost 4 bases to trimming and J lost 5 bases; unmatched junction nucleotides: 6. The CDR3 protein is CASSPWTSNNEQFF. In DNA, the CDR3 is TGTGCCAGCAGCCCGTGGACTAGTAACAATGAGCAGTTCTTC.

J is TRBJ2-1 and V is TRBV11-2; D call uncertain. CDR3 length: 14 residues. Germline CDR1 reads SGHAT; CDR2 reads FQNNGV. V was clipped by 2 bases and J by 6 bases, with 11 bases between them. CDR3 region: CASSLIGSRNEQFF. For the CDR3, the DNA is TGTGCCAGCAGCTTAATCGGCAGCCGCAATGAGCAGTTCTTC.

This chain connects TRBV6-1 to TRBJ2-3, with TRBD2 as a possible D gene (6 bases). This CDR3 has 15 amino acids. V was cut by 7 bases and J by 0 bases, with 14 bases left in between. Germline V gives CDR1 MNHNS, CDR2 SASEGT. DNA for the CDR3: TGTGCCAGCACCTGGACTATTACTAGCACAGATACGCAGTATTTT. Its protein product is CASTWTITSTDTQYF.

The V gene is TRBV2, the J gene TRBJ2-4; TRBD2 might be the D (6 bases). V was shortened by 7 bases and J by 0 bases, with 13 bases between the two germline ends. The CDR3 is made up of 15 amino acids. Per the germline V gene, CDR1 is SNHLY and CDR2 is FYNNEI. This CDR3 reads CASIRGILAKNIQYF. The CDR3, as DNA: TGTGCCAGCATTCGCGGGATCCTAGCCAAAAACATTCAGTACTTC.

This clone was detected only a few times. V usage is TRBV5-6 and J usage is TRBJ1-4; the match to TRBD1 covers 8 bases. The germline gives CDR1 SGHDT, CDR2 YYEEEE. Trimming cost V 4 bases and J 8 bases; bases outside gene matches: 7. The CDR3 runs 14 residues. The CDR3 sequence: CASSRGQVEEKLFF. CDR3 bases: TGTGCCAGCAGCCGGGGACAGGTGGAAGAAAAACTGTTTTTT.

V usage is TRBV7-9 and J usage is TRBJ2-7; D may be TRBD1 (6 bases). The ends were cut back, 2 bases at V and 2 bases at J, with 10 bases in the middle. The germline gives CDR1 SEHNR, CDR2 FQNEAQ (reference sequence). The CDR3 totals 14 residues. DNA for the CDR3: TGTGCCAGCAGCTTACTCGGGGACACCTACGAGCAGTACTTC. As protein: CASSLLGDTYEQYF.

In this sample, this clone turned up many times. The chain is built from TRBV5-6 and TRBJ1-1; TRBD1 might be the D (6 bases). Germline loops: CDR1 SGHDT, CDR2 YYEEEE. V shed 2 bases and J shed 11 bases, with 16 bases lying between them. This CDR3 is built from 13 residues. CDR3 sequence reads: CASSLKDSGVAFF. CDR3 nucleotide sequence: TGTGCCAGCAGCTTAAAGGACAGCGGAGTTGCTTTCTTT.

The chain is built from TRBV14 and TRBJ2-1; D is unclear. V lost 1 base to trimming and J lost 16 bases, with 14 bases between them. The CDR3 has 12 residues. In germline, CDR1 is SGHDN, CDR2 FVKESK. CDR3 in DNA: TGTGCCAGCAGCCAAGGCATGACGAGGAAATTCTTC. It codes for CASSQGMTRKFF.

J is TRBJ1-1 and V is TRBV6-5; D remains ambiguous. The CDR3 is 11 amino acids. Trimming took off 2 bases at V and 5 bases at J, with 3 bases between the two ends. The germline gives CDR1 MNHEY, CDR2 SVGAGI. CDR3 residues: CASSYGTEAFF. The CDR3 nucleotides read TGTGCCAGCAGTTACGGTACTGAAGCTTTCTTT.

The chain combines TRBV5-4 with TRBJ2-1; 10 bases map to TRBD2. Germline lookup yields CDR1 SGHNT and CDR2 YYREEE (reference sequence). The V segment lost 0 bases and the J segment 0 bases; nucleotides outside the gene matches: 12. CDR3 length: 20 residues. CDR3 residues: CASSLVVGSGRYRSYNEQFF. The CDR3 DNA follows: TGTGCCAGCAGCTTGGTGGTGGGTAGCGGGAGGTACCGCTCCTACAATGAGCAGTTCTTC.